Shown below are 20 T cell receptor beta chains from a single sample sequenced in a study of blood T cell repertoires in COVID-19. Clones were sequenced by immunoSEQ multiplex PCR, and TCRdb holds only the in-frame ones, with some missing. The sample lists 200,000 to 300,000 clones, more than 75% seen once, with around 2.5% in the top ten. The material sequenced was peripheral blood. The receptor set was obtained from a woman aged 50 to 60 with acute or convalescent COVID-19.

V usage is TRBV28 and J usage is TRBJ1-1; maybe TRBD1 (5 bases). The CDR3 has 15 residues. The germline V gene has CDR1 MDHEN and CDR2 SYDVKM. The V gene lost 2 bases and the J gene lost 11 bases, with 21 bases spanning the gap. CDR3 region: CASSLTDRSGMGAFF. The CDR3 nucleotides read TGTGCCAGCAGTTTAACGGACCGTTCAGGGATGGGGGCTTTCTTT.

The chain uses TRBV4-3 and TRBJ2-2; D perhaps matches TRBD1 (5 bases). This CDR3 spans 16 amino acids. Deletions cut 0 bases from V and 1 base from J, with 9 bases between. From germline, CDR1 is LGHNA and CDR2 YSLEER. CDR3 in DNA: TGCGCCAGCAGCCAAGATGGGGCAGTGAACACCGGGGAGCTGTTTTTT. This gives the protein CASSQDGAVNTGELFF.

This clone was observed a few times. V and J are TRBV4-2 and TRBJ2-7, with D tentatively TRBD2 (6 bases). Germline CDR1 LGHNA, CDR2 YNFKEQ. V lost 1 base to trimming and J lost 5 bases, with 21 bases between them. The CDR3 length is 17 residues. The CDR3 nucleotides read TGTGCCAGCAGCCAAGGTCCACCGGGACTGCGTCTTGACGAGCAGTACTTC. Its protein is CASSQGPPGLRLDEQYF.

The CDR3 DNA is TGTGCCACCAGCATCGGGACAGGGGAGAACTATGGCTACACCTTC. This translates into CATSIGTGENYGYTF. The V call is TRBV15, the J call TRBJ1-2; TRBD1 matches at 10 bases. CDR1 and CDR2 from the germline V gene are LNHNV and YYDKDF (reference sequence). This CDR3 region has 15 residues. The ends lost 4 bases at V and 2 bases at J; junction bases unmatched: 4. Supplemented by reference TRBV15 and TRBJ1-2, the full variable domain reads DAMVIQNPRYQVTQFGKPVTLSCSQTLNHNVMYWYQQKSSQAPKLLFHYYDKDFNNEADTPDNFQSRRPNTSFCFLDIRSPGLGDTAMYLCATSIGTGENYGYTFGSGTRLTVV.

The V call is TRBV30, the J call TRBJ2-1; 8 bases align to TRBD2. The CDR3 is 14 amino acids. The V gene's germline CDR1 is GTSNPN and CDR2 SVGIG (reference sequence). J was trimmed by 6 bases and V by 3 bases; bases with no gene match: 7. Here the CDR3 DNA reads TGTGCCTGGAGCTACGGAGCGGGAGTCAATGAGCAGTTCTTC. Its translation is CAWSYGAGVNEQFF.

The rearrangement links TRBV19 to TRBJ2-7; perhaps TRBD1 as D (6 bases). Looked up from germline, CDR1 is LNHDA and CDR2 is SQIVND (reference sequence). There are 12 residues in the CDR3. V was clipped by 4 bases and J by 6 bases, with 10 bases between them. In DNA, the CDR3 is TGTGCCAGTAGTAACAGGGCGAGCGAGCAGTACTTC. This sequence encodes CASSNRASEQYF.

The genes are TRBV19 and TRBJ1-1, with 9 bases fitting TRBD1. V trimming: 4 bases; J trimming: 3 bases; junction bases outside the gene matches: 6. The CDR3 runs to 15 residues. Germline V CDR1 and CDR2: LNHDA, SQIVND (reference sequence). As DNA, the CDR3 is TGTGCCAGTAGTACCCCGGGACAGGGAGACACTGAAGCTTTCTTT. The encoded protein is CASSTPGQGDTEAFF.

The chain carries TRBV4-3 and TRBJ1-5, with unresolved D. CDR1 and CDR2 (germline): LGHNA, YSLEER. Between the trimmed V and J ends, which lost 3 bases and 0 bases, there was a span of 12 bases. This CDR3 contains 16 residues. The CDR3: CASSQLWGGSNQPQHF. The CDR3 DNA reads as TGCGCCAGCAGCCAGCTTTGGGGAGGTAGCAATCAGCCCCAGCATTTT.

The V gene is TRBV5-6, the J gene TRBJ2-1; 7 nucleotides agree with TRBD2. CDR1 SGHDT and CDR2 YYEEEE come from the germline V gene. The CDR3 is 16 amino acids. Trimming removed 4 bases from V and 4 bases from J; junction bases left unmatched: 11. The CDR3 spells CASSPDSGPMYNEQFF. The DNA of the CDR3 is TGTGCCAGCAGCCCGGATAGCGGGCCTATGTACAATGAGCAGTTCTTC.

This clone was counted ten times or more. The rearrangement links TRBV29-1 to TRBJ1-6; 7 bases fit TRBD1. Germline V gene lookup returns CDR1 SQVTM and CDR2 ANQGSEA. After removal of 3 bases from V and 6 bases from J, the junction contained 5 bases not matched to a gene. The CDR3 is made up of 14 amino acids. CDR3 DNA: TGCAGCGTTGAGACAGGGCGAAGTAATTCACCCCTCCACTTT. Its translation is CSVETGRSNSPLHF.

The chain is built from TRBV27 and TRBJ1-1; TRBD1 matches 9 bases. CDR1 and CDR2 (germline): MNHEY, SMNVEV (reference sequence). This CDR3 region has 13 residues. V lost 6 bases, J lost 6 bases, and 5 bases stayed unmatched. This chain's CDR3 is CASRTTGGSEAFF. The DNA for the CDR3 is TGTGCCAGCAGAACCACAGGGGGCTCTGAAGCTTTCTTT.

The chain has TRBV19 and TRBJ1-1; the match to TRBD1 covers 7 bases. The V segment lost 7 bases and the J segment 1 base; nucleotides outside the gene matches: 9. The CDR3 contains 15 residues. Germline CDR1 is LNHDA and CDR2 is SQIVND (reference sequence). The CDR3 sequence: CASKGARQGNTEAFF. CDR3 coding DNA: TGTGCCAGTAAAGGGGCCCGACAGGGGAACACTGAAGCTTTCTTT.

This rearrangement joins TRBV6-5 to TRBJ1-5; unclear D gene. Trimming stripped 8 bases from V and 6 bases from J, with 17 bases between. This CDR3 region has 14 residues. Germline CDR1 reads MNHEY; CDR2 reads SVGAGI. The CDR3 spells CASLMDVSGQPQHF. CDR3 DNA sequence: TGTGCCAGCCTCATGGACGTGAGCGGTCAGCCCCAGCATTTT.

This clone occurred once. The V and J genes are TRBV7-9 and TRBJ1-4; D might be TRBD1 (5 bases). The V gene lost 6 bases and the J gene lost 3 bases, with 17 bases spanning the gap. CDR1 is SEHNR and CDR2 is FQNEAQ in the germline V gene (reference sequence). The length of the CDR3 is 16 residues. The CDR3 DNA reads TGTGCCAGCAGTCACAACACAGGTTTGGCTAATGAAAAACTGTTTTTT. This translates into CASSHNTGLANEKLFF.

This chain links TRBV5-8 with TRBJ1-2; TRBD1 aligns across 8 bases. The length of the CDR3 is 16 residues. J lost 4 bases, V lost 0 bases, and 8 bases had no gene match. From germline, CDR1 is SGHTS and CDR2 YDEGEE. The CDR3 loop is CASSLETGVLSYGYTF. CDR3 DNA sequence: TGTGCCAGCAGCTTGGAGACAGGGGTGCTGAGCTATGGCTACACCTTC.

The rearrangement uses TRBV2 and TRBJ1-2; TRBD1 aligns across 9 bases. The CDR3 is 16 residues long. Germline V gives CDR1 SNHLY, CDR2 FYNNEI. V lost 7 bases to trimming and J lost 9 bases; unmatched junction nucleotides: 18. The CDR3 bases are TGTGCCAGCATCCCAAGGCCCGGGACAGGGATATTTAGCTACACCTTC. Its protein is CASIPRPGTGIFSYTF.

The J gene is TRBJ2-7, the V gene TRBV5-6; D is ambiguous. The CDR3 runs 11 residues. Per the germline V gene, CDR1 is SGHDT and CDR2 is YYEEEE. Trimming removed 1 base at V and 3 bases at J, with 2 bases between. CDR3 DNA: TGTGCCAGCAGCTTGTACTACGAGCAGTACTTC. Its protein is CASSLYYEQYF.

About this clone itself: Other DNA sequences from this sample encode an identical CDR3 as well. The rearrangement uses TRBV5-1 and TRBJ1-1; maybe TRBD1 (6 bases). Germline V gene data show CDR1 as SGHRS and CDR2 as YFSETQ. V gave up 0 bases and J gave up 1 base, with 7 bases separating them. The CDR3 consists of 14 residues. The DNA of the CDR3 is TGCGCCAGCAGCTTGGACAGGGCGAACACTGAAGCTTTCTTT. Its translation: CASSLDRANTEAFF.

The chain's CDR3 is CATSRESGIPYEQYF. The CDR3 DNA follows: TGTGCCACCAGCAGAGAGAGCGGGATTCCCTACGAGCAGTACTTC. The rearrangement uses TRBV15 and TRBJ2-7, with 7 bases matching TRBD2. This CDR3 is built from 15 residues. Germline V CDR1 and CDR2: LNHNV, YYDKDF (reference sequence). With V trimmed by 0 bases and J by 2 bases, 4 bases remained unmatched. Variable domain in full (rest from reference TRBV15 and TRBJ2-7): DAMVIQNPRYQVTQFGKPVTLSCSQTLNHNVMYWYQQKSSQAPKLLFHYYDKDFNNEADTPDNFQSRRPNTSFCFLDIRSPGLGDTAMYLCATSRESGIPYEQYFGPGTRLTVT.

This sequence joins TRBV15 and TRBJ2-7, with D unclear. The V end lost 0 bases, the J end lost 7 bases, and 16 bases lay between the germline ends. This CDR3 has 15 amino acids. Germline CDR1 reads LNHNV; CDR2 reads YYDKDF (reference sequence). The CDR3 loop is CATSRERVRTLEQYF. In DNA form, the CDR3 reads TGTGCCACCAGCAGAGAGCGAGTGCGCACTTTAGAGCAGTACTTC.